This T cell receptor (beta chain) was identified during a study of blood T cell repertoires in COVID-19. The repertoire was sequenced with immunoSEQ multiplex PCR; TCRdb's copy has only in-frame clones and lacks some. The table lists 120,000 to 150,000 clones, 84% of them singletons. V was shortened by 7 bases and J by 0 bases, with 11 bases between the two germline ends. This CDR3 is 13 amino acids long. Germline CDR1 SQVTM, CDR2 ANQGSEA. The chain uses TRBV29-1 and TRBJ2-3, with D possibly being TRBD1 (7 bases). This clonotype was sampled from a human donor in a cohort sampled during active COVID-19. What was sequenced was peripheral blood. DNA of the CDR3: TGCAGCGCCCAGGGGGGAAGCACAGATACGCAGTATTTT. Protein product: CSAQGGSTDTQYF.